This T cell receptor beta chain emerged from a study of Graves' ophthalmopathy and Graves' hyperthyroidism. Amplified material comprised TCR beta CDR3 regions derived from RNA transcripts. A first-round RT-PCR used HTBI primers, followed by a second-round multiplex PCR. A single record per CDR3 protein comes from TCRdb applying MiXCR to the multiplex PCR reads. The sample yields about 380,000 distinct CDR3 sequences, approximately 15% seen once. The V gene lost 9 bases and the J gene lost 2 bases, with 14 bases spanning the gap. CDR3 length: 13 residues. The chain couples TRBV12-3 or TRBV12-4 to TRBJ2-7, with a weak D call TRBD1 (5 bases). This TCR was sampled from a woman between 18 and 29 years old with stable Graves' hyperthyroidism. The sample was peripheral blood. DNA for the CDR3: TGTGCCAGTCAGGGCGCGCCGACCTACGAGCAGTACTTC. It translates to CASQGAPTYEQYF.